The clone carrying this T cell receptor beta chain was detected many times. The sample comes from a study of T-cell reconstitution after alpha-beta-depleted transplantation in children. CDR3 length: 11 amino acids. V gave up 6 bases and J gave up 2 bases, with 5 bases separating them. Germline V gives CDR1 DFQATT, CDR2 SNEGSKA (reference sequence). Unique molecular identifiers featured in how the TCRbeta library was prepared. Using its own MiXCR run on the PCR reads, TCRdb lists one record per CDR3 protein. The data hold approximately 200,000 distinct CDR3 sequences, with about 14% observed a single time.

Sequences were derived from PBMCs from the stem cell graft donor, sampled from the stem cell graft. This chain uses TRBV20-1 with TRBJ2-1; D gene unclear. The receptor was derived from a human donor who donated a stem cell graft to a child with acute lymphoblastic leukemia. The CDR3 loop is CSALAYNEQFF. CDR3 sequence (DNA): TGCAGTGCCCTAGCCTACAATGAGCAGTTCTTC.